Below are 11 T cell receptor beta chains sequenced from a single sample in a study of shared T cell receptors in the human thymus. TCRdb's table, derived via immunoSEQ multiplex PCR, lists solely in-frame clones and lacks some. The sample shows some 760,000 clones, approximately 83% of them seen only once. These data are also associated with another study on human thymus T cells.

The sequenced sample consisted of thymocytes. Every receptor here comes from a girl under three years old with a congenital heart defect.

This chain links TRBV5-1 with TRBJ1-4; 12 nucleotides align to TRBD1. Germline CDR1 is SGHRS and CDR2 is YFSETQ. The CDR3 is 16 amino acids. J lost 6 bases, V lost 4 bases, and 7 bases had no gene match. CDR3 DNA sequence: TGCGCCAGCAGCGTCGGGACAGGGGGCAGGGATGAAAAACTGTTTTTT. The encoded protein is CASSVGTGGRDEKLFF.

This clone has just one count. The V call is TRBV29-1, the J call TRBJ1-4; 8 nucleotides match TRBD1. Trimming cost V 4 bases and J 0 bases; bases outside gene matches: 10. CDR3 size: 17 residues. Germline lookup yields CDR1 SQVTM and CDR2 ANQGSEA. The DNA of the CDR3 is TGCAGCGTTGCCACCGCGGGACAGGAGGCAACTAATGAAAAACTGTTTTTT. This sequence encodes CSVATAGQEATNEKLFF.

The chain employs TRBV2 and TRBJ1-2, with 8 bases fitting TRBD1. The CDR3 totals 14 residues. Trimming cost V 3 bases and J 8 bases; bases outside gene matches: 8. CDR1 and CDR2 from the germline V gene are SNHLY and FYNNEI. CDR3 nucleotide sequence: TGTGCCAGCAGTGAGGGGCGACAGGGGATGGGCTACACCTTC. Amino acid sequence: CASSEGRQGMGYTF.

The rearrangement links TRBV11-2 to TRBJ1-5; D perhaps matches TRBD1 (5 bases). There are 14 residues in the CDR3. Germline assignment: CDR1 SGHAT and CDR2 FQNNGV. V lost 0 bases to trimming and J lost 2 bases, with 5 bases between them. CDR3: CASSLEQGNQPQHF. The CDR3 DNA reads as TGTGCCAGCAGCTTAGAACAGGGCAATCAGCCCCAGCATTTT.

CDR3 loop: CASKGTRETPLHF. The DNA for the CDR3 is TGTGCCAGCAAGGGGACTCGTGAGACACCCCTCCACTTT. This sequence joins TRBV6-5 and TRBJ1-6; a weak D match, TRBD1 (5 bases). CDR1 and CDR2 (germline): MNHEY, SVGAGI. Trimming left V 7 bases short and J 11 bases short, with 15 bases between. The CDR3 totals 13 residues.

This rearrangement joins TRBV13 to TRBJ1-1; D remains unclear. The germline CDR1 and CDR2 sequences are PRHDT and FYEKMQ (reference sequence). Trimming shortened V by 8 bases and J by 0 bases, and 16 bases separated the two germline ends. This CDR3 is 15 amino acids long. The CDR3 sequence: CASPRGAPMNTEAFF. CDR3 DNA sequence: TGTGCCAGCCCCCGAGGCGCACCAATGAACACTGAAGCTTTCTTT.

Details on this clone: The junction departs from the called germline gene at one end, perhaps through a read error. The chain couples TRBV4-1 to TRBJ1-1; D is perhaps TRBD1 (5 bases). The CDR3 runs to 18 residues. CDR1 is MGHRA, CDR2 YSYEKL, per germline. The CDR3 here is CVSSQEEEGAKKHTEAFF. For the CDR3, the DNA is TGCGTCAGCAGCCAAGAAGAAGAAGGGGCTAAGAAACACACTGAAGCTTTCTTT.

This rearrangement joins TRBV9 to TRBJ1-2; D gene unclear. The ends were cut back, 6 bases at V and 1 base at J, with 10 bases in the middle. The CDR3 totals 13 residues. The V gene's germline CDR1 is SGDLS and CDR2 YYNGEE. CDR3 protein: CASTPTGNYGYTF. In nucleotides, the CDR3 is TGTGCCAGCACCCCCACGGGTAACTATGGCTACACCTTC.

This chain links TRBV19 with TRBJ1-1; D not certain. Trimming removed 3 bases from V and 7 bases from J, with 15 bases in between. The length of the CDR3 is 14 residues. Germline CDR1 is LNHDA and CDR2 is SQIVND (reference sequence). CDR3 protein: CASSINGRHLEAFF. CDR3 DNA: TGTGCCAGTAGTATCAATGGCCGACACCTTGAAGCTTTCTTT.

The genes are TRBV6-5 and TRBJ1-2, with D uncertain. This CDR3 has 16 residues. Between the trimmed V and J ends, which lost 2 bases and 7 bases, there was a span of 20 bases. The germline gives CDR1 MNHEY, CDR2 SVGAGI. CDR3 nucleotide sequence: TGTGCCAGCAGTTACATTTCGTTGGGAGACGGAAGTGGCTACACCTTC. It codes for CASSYISLGDGSGYTF.

The chain combines TRBV29-1 with TRBJ2-1; tentatively, D is TRBD1 (5 bases). V lost 4 bases, J lost 0 bases, and 31 bases lay in between. This CDR3 contains 21 residues. Germline assignment: CDR1 SQVTM and CDR2 ANQGSEA. The chain's CDR3 is CSVAPHPFTGPSPSSYNEQFF. CDR3 sequence (DNA): TGCAGCGTTGCCCCGCACCCTTTCACAGGTCCCTCCCCTAGCTCCTACAATGAGCAGTTCTTC.